The 14 T cell receptor beta chains reported below all come from one sample, sequenced in a study of blood T cell repertoires in COVID-19. Here immunoSEQ multiplex PCR was the method, and the copy in TCRdb shows in-frame clones only, minus some. The repertoire holds about 110,000 clones, with around 89% as singletons. Sequencing was carried out using peripheral blood. The receptor source for this set is a man in his forties or fifties with active or convalescent COVID-19.

The V call is TRBV6-6, the J call TRBJ1-5; D is possibly TRBD1 (5 bases). The CDR3 is 15 residues long. V dropped 6 bases and J dropped 3 bases, with 15 bases sitting between them. Germline loops: CDR1 MNHNY, CDR2 SVGAGI (reference sequence). CDR3 protein: CASRRTGVINQPQHF. CDR3 DNA sequence: TGTGCCAGCAGGCGGACGGGGGTTATCAATCAGCCCCAGCATTTT.

V is TRBV29-1 and J is TRBJ2-7; maybe TRBD1 (5 bases). CDR1 is SQVTM, CDR2 ANQGSEA, per germline. Trimming removed 4 bases at V and 3 bases at J, with 16 bases between. This CDR3 region has 14 residues. The CDR3 region has the DNA TGCAGCGTTGTCGAAAGGGGAAATATCTACGAGCAGTACTTC. It codes for CSVVERGNIYEQYF.

The rearrangement joins TRBV6-2 or TRBV6-3 to TRBJ2-1, with a weak D call TRBD2 (6 bases). CDR1 and CDR2 from the germline V gene are MNHEY and SVGEGT. CDR3 length: 15 residues. V was pared by 2 bases and J by 8 bases, with 16 bases between. In DNA, the CDR3 is TGTGCCAGCAGTTACGACGGACCCCCGGGGGATGAGCAGTTCTTC. Encoded protein: CASSYDGPPGDEQFF.

The gene calls are TRBV7-6 and TRBJ1-1; a weak D match, TRBD1 (6 bases). CDR3 size: 14 residues. The V and J ends lost 3 bases and 6 bases respectively, with 14 bases between them. The germline V gene has CDR1 SGHVS and CDR2 FNYEAQ. CDR3: CASSLGVGGPEAFF. The CDR3 coding sequence is TGTGCCAGCAGCTTGGGGGTAGGGGGTCCTGAAGCTTTCTTT. Supplemented by reference TRBV7-6 and TRBJ1-1, the full variable domain reads GAGVSQSPRYKVTKRGQDVALRCDPISGHVSLYWYRQALGQGPEFLTYFNYEAQQDKSGLPNDRFSAERPEGSISTLTIQRTEQRDSAMYRCASSLGVGGPEAFFGQGTRLTVV.

The chain employs TRBV27 and TRBJ2-7; D is possibly TRBD1 (6 bases). The CDR3 consists of 13 residues. Between the trimmed V and J ends, which lost 5 bases and 3 bases, there was a span of 11 bases. CDR1 MNHEY and CDR2 SMNVEV come from the germline V gene (reference sequence). The CDR3 DNA sequence: TGTGCCAGCAGTCCCCACAGGGTCTACGAGCAGTACTTC. It yields the protein CASSPHRVYEQYF.

J is TRBJ2-2 and V is TRBV24-1; 7 bases are a match to TRBD1. The V gene's germline CDR1 is KGHDR and CDR2 SFDVKD. The CDR3 totals 16 residues. Trimming removed 3 bases from V and 0 bases from J; junction bases left unmatched: 3. The CDR3 here is CATSDRGTANTGELFF. Here the CDR3 DNA reads TGTGCCACCAGTGATAGAGGGACAGCGAACACCGGGGAGCTGTTTTTT.

The chain couples TRBV5-4 to TRBJ2-3, with 10 bases matching TRBD2. With V trimmed by 4 bases and J by 0 bases, 8 bases remained unmatched. This CDR3 region has 17 residues. CDR1 and CDR2 from the germline V gene are SGHNT and YYREEE (reference sequence). CDR3 in amino acids: CASSPRLAGASTDTQYF. Here the CDR3 DNA reads TGTGCCAGCAGCCCCAGGCTAGCGGGAGCTAGCACAGATACGCAGTATTTT. Full variable domain (remainder filled in from reference TRBV5-4 and TRBJ2-3): ETGVTQSPTHLIKTRGQQVTLRCSSQSGHNTVSWYQQALGQGPQFIFQYYREEENGRGNFPPRFSGLQFPNYSSELNVNALELDDSALYLCASSPRLAGASTDTQYFGPGTRLTVL.

The chain carries TRBV7-9 and TRBJ2-2, with D unclear. The CDR3 extends over 16 amino acids. Per the germline V gene, CDR1 is SEHNR and CDR2 is FQNEAQ (reference sequence). Trimming took 2 bases from V and 0 from J, leaving 10 bases between them. Here the CDR3 reads CASSLLLFANTGELFF. CDR3 DNA sequence: TGTGCCAGCAGCTTACTCTTGTTCGCGAACACCGGGGAGCTGTTTTTT.

This chain uses TRBV19 with TRBJ2-3, with D possibly TRBD1 on 5 matching bases. Germline CDR1 is LNHDA and CDR2 is SQIVND (reference sequence). The CDR3 contains 13 residues. The V and J ends lost 7 bases and 4 bases respectively, with 12 bases between them. The CDR3 reads CASTLGVADTQYF. The CDR3 DNA is TGTGCCAGTACCCTAGGGGTGGCAGATACGCAGTATTTT.

V is TRBV5-4 and J is TRBJ1-1; the D is unclear. Trimming left V 1 base short and J 0 bases short, with 10 bases between. Germline loops: CDR1 SGHNT, CDR2 YYREEE (reference sequence). The CDR3 is 15 residues long. Written as DNA, the CDR3 is TGTGCCAGCAGCTTGAGGTCCGGGGTGAACACTGAAGCTTTCTTT. Protein product: CASSLRSGVNTEAFF.

The chain links TRBV5-1 to TRBJ2-2; unclear D gene. The V end lost 0 bases, the J end lost 3 bases, and 12 bases lay between the germline ends. CDR3 length: 16 amino acids. Germline CDR1 reads SGHRS; CDR2 reads YFSETQ. The CDR3 protein is CASSLEAGLHTGELFF. The CDR3 DNA reads TGCGCCAGCAGCTTGGAGGCAGGTTTACACACCGGGGAGCTGTTTTTT.

This chain joins TRBV11-2 and TRBJ2-7; 8 nucleotides agree with TRBD1. The CDR3 loop spans 20 amino acids. Looked up from germline, CDR1 is SGHAT and CDR2 is FQNNGV. Unmatched junction bases numbered 18, after V lost 0 bases and J lost 2 bases. The CDR3 DNA reads TGTGCCAGCAGCTTAGATTCCGTGGGGCCAGGGGGCTACCCCACCTACGAGCAGTACTTC. Translating it yields CASSLDSVGPGGYPTYEQYF. Filled out from reference TRBV11-2 and TRBJ2-7, the complete variable domain reads EAGVAQSPRYKIIEKRQSVAFWCNPISGHATLYWYQQILGQGPKLLIQFQNNGVVDDSQLPKDRFSAERLKGVDSTLKIQPAKLEDSAVYLCASSLDSVGPGGYPTYEQYFGPGTRLTVT.

This chain links TRBV18 with TRBJ1-3; a weak D match, TRBD1 (5 bases). V lost 3 bases to trimming and J lost 2 bases, with 11 bases between them. The CDR3 is 15 amino acids. In germline, CDR1 is KGHSH, CDR2 LQKENI. The CDR3 coding sequence is TGTGCCAGCTCACCGCAGGGTTCAGCTGGAAACACCATATATTTT. Protein sequence: CASSPQGSAGNTIYF.

This clone was seen only once. V gene TRBV5-8 combines with J gene TRBJ2-7; 7 bases agree with TRBD2. V dropped 1 base and J dropped 4; count of bases not matched to a gene: 5. CDR1 and CDR2 from the germline V gene are SGHTS and YDEGEE. The CDR3 totals 14 residues. The CDR3 sequence: CASSLWAGEYEQYF. CDR3 bases: TGTGCCAGCAGCTTGTGGGCGGGGGAATACGAGCAGTACTTC.